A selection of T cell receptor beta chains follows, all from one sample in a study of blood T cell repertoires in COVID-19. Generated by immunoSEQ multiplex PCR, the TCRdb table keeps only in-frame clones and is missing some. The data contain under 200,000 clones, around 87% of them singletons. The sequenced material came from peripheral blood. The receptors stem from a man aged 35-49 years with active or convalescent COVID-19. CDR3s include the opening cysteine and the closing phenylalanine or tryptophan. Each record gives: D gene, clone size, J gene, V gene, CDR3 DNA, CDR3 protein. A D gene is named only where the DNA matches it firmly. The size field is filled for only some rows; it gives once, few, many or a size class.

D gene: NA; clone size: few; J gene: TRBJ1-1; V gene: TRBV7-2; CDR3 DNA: TGTGCCAGCAGCTTAGTTTACGGGGGGAACACTGAAGCTTTCTTT; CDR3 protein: CASSLVYGGNTEAFF
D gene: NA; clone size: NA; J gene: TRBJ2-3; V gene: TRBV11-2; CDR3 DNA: TGTGCCAGCAGCTTAACCCCGTCTAGCGTGGCAGATACGCAGTATTTT; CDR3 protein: CASSLTPSSVADTQYF
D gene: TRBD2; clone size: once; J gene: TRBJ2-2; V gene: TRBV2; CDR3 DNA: TGTGCCAGCAGGGGAGGGCCCACCGGGGAGCTGTTTTTT; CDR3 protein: CASRGGPTGELFF
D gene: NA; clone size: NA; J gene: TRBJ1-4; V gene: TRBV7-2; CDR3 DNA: TGTGCCAGCAGCCCGGGGCCAACTAGGGGGGAAAAACTGTTTTTT; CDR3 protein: CASSPGPTRGEKLFF
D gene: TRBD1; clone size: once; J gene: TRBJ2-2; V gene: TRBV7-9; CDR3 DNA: TGTGCCAGCAGCCCAGGACAGGCCGGGGAGCTGTTTTTT; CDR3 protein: CASSPGQAGELFF
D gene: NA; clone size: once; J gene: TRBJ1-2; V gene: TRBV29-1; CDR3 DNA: TGCAGCGCCCGAAGCGCAGGGTTGTTTGGCTACACCTTC; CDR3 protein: CSARSAGLFGYTF
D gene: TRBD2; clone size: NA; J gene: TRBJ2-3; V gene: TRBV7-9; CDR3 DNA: TGTGCCAGCAGCTTCAGCGGGGGGTTAGATACGCAGTATTTT; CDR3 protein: CASSFSGGLDTQYF
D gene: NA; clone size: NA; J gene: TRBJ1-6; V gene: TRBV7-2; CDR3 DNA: TGTGCCAGCAGCTTCAGGTCAGGGGAATCACCCCTCCACTTT; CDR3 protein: CASSFRSGESPLHF
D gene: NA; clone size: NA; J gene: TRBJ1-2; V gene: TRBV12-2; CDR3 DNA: TGTGCAAGTCGCCCCCACCGGTCTAGCCCCTCTTTTAACTATGGCTACACCTTC; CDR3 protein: CASRPHRSSPSFNYGYTF
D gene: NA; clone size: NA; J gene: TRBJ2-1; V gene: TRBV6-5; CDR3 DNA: TGTGCCAGCAGTATCAATTCCTACAATGAGCAGTTCTTC; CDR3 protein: CASSINSYNEQFF
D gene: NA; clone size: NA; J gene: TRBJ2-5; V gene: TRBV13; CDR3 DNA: TGTGCCAGCAGCTTACCAGGCACCCGCGAAGAGACCCAGTACTTC; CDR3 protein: CASSLPGTREETQYF
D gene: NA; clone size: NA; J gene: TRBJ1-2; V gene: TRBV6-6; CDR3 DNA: TGTGCCAGCAGTTACCCAGACGGCCGCGGTGGCTTC; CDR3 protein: CASSYPDGRGGF
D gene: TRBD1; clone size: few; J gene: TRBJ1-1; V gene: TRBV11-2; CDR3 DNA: TGTGCCAGCAGCTTAGGGACAGGGATAACTGAAGCTTTCTTT; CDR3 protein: CASSLGTGITEAFF
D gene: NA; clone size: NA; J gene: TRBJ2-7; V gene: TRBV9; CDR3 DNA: TGTGCCAGCAGCGTAGGTTTGGGGCCTACCTACGAGCAGTACTTC; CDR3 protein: CASSVGLGPTYEQYF
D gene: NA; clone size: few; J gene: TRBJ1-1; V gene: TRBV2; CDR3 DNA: TGTGCCAGCAGTGAATCGGAACAGAGGGATACTGAAGCTTTCTTT; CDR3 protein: CASSESEQRDTEAFF
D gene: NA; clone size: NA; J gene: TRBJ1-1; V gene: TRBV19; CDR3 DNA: TGTGCCAGTAGTATAGCCTTAACTGAAGCTTTCTTT; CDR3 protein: CASSIALTEAFF
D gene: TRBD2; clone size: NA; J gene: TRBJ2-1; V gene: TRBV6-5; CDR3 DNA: TGTGCCAGCAGTTACGGGACTAGTGGCAATGAGCAGTTCTTC; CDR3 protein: CASSYGTSGNEQFF
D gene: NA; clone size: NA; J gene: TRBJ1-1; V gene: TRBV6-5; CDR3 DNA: TGTGCCAGCAACCGGGGAGGGAACACTGAAGCTTTCTTT; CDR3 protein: CASNRGGNTEAFF
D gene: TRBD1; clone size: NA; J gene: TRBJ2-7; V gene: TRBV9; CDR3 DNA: TGTGCCAGCAGCCCCCGGGACAGGGGACCCTACGAGCAGTACTTC; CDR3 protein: CASSPRDRGPYEQYF
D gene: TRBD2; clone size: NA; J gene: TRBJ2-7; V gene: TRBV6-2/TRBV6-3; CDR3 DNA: TGTGCCAGCAGCACCACTAGCGGGGTCGCTTACGAGCAGTACTTC; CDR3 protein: CASSTTSGVAYEQYF
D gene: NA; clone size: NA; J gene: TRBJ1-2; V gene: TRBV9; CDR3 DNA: TGTGCCAGCAGCGCCTCCTCCTCTTTTGAGTATGGCTACACCTTC; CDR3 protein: CASSASSSFEYGYTF
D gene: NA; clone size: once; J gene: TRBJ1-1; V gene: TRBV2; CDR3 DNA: TGTGCCAGCGGGCCGATGGGGGCAGACACTGAAGCTTTCTTT; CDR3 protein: CASGPMGADTEAFF
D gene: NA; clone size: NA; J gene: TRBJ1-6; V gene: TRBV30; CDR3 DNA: TGTGCCCTCGCGGCCTCCTATAATTCACCCCTCCACTTT; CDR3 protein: CALAASYNSPLHF
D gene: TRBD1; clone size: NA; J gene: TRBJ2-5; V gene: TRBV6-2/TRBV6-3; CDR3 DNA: TGTGCCAGCAGTTACGGGGCAGGGGGCAGCGAGACCCAGTACTTC; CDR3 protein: CASSYGAGGSETQYF
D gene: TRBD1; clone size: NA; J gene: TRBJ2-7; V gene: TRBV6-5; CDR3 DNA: TGTGCCAGCAGTTTAGACAGGGTCTACGAGCAGTACTTC; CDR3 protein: CASSLDRVYEQYF
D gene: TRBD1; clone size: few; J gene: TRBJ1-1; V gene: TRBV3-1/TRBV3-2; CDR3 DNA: TGTGCCAGCAGCCGATTACCGGGACAGACTGAAGCTTTCTTT; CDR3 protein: CASSRLPGQTEAFF
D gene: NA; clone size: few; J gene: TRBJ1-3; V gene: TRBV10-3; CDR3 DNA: TGTGCCATCAGTGAGAATCCCGGTATCGTCTCTGGAAACACCATATATTTT; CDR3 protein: CAISENPGIVSGNTIYF
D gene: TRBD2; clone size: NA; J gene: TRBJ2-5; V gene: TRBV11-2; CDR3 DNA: TGTGCCAGCAGCGCCGGACTAGCGGGGGGGCAAGAGACCCAGTACTTC; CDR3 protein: CASSAGLAGGQETQYF